This T cell receptor (beta chain) comes out of a study of T cell changes during pregnancy in multiple sclerosis. Using immunoSEQ multiplex PCR, the repertoire was profiled, and TCRdb retains in-frame clones only, with some absent. The data contain approximately 15,000 clones, 84% of them seen just once; the ten biggest clones take up about 18%. Sequenced material: CD8+ T cells from peripheral blood mononuclear cells, taken in the third trimester of pregnancy. This TCR was sampled from a female donor in good health, enrolled as a control in a pregnancy study.

CDR3 nucleotides: TGTGCCAGTAGTCCGGGGACAGGCGGGGAGCAGTACTTC. It translates to CASSPGTGGEQYF. This chain uses TRBV19 with TRBJ2-7; 8 bases map to TRBD1. This CDR3 spans 13 amino acids. V lost 5 bases and J lost 7; bases outside the gene matches: 7. CDR1 LNHDA and CDR2 SQIVND come from the germline V gene (reference sequence). Variable domain in full (rest from reference TRBV19 and TRBJ2-7): DGGITQSPKYLFRKEGQNVTLSCEQNLNHDAMYWYRQDPGQGLRLIYYSQIVNDFQKGDIAEGYSVSREKKESFPLTVTSAQKNPTAFYLCASSPGTGGEQYFGPGTRLTVT.